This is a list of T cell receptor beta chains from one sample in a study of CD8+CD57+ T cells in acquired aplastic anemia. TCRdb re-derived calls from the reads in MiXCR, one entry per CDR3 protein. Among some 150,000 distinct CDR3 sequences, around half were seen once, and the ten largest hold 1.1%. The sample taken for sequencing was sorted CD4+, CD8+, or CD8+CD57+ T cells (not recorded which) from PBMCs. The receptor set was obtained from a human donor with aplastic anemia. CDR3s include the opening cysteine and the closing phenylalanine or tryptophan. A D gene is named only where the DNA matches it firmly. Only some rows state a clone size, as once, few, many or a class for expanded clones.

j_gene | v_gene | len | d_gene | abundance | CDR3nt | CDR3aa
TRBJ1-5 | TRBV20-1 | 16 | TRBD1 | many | TGCAGTGCTAGCGACCTAGACAGGGAGGTAAATCAGCCCCAGCATTTT | CSASDLDREVNQPQHF
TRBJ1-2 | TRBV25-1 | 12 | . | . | TGTGCCACCAGGAAAGGTGTAGGCGGCTACACCTTC | CATRKGVGGYTF
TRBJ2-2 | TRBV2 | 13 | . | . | TGTGCCAGCAGGGGCAGCCACACCGGGGAGCTGTTTTTT | CASRGSHTGELFF
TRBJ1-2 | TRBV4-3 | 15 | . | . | TGCGCCAGCAGCCAAGGGGTCCAGGCTTTCGCTGGCTACGCCTTC | CASSQGVQAFAGYAF
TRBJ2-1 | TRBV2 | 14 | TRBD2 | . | TGTGCCAGCAGTCCCGCCAGCGGGATTAATGAGCAGTTCTTC | CASSPASGINEQFF
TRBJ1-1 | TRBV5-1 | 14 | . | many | TGCGCCAGCAGCTCACAGGGAGGTGGCACTGAAGCTTTCTTT | CASSSQGGGTEAFF
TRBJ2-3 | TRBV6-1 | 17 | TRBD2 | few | TGTGCCAGCAGTGTTGCACGCGGGGGGGCCCGCACAGATACGCAGTATTTT | CASSVARGGARTDTQYF
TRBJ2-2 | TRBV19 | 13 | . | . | TGTGCCAGTAGTATGGCCAACACCGGGGAGCTGTTTTTT | CASSMANTGELFF
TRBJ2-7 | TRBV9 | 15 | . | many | TGTGCCAGCAGCGTAGGTCCCAGCCAGTCGTACGAGCAGTACTTC | CASSVGPSQSYEQYF
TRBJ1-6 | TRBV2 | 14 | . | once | TGTGCCAGCAGTGAAAATCGGGACAAGAGACCCCTCCACTTT | CASSENRDKRPLHF
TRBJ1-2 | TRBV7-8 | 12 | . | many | TGTGCCAGCAGCCAGATCGGGAGGGGCTACACCTTC | CASSQIGRGYTF
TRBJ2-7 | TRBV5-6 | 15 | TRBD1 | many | TGTGCCAGCAGCTCGCAACGACAGGGGCTCTACGAGCAGTACTTC | CASSSQRQGLYEQYF
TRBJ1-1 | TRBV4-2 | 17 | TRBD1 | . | TGTGCCAGCAGCCAAGATCAGACAGGGCGGGCGGACACTGAAGCTTTCTTT | CASSQDQTGRADTEAFF
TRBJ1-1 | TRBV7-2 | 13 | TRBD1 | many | TGTGCCAGCAGCCCTTGGGGACAGGTTGAAGCTTTCTTT | CASSPWGQVEAFF
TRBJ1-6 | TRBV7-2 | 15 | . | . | TGTGCCAGCAGCTTACAGGGAGACTTTAATTCACCCCTCCACTTT | CASSLQGDFNSPLHF
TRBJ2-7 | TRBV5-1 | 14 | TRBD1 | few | TGCGCCAGCAGCCTTGGGACAGGGGGGTTCGAGCAGTACTTC | CASSLGTGGFEQYF
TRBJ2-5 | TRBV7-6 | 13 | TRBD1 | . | TGTGCCAGCAGCGTAGGGACAGAAGAGACCCAGTACTTC | CASSVGTEETQYF
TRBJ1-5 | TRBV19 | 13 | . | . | TGTGCCAGTAGTATGCAGGGGAACTACAATGAGCATTTT | CASSMQGNYNEHF
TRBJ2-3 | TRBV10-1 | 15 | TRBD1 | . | TGCGCCAGCAGTGACCAACAGGGGGCTACAGATACGCAGTATTTT | CASSDQQGATDTQYF
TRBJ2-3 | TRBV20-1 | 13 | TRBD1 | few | TGCAGTGCTAAGACAGGGGGCACAGATACGCAGTATTTT | CSAKTGGTDTQYF
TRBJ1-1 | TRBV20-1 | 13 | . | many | TGCAGTGCTAGAGTTGGGGGGCAAACTGAAGCTTTCTTT | CSARVGGQTEAFF
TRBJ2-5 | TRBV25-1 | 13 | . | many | TGTGCCAGCAGTGGATACAGTCAAGAGACCCAGTACTTC | CASSGYSQETQYF
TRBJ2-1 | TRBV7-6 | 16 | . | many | TGTGCCAGCAGCGGACTTACAGGGGACTTTTACAATGAGCAGTTCTTC | CASSGLTGDFYNEQFF
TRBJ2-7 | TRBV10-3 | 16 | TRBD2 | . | TGTGCCATCAGTGAGCCACTAGCGGGGGCCTCCTACGAGCAGTACTTC | CAISEPLAGASYEQYF
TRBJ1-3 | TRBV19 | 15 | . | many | TGTGCCAGTAGTATTCCCACAGGGACTGGAAACACCATATATTTT | CASSIPTGTGNTIYF
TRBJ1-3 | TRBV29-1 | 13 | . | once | TGCAGCAGCCAATTCAACGAGGAGAACACCATATATTTT | CSSQFNEENTIYF
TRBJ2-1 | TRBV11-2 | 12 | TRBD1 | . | TGTGCCAGCAGCCTAACAGGGGATGAGCAGTTCTTC | CASSLTGDEQFF
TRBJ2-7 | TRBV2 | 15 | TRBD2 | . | TGTGCCAGCAGTGATATGAGCGGGGGGACATACGAGCAGTACTTC | CASSDMSGGTYEQYF
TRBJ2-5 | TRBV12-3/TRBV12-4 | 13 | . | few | TGTGCCAGCAGCTGGACAGAACAAGAGACCCAGTACTTC | CASSWTEQETQYF
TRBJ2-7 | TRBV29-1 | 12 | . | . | TGCAGCGTTGAGGAGGGGACGTACGAGCAGTACTTC | CSVEEGTYEQYF
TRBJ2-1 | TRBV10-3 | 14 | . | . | TGTGCCATCAGTGAGGGCAGGGTCCCCAATGAGCAGTTCTTC | CAISEGRVPNEQFF
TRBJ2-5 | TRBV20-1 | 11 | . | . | TGCAGTGCTATTCAGCAAGAGACCCAGTACTTC | CSAIQQETQYF
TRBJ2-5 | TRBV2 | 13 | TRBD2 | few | TGTGCCAGCAGGACTAGCGGGAGTGAGACCCAGTACTTC | CASRTSGSETQYF
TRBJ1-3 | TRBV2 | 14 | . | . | TGTGCCAGCAGTCAGGACGGAACTGGAAACACCATATATTTT | CASSQDGTGNTIYF
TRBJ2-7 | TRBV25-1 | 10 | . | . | TGTGCCAGCAGTGACACCGCGTGGTACTTC | CASSDTAWYF
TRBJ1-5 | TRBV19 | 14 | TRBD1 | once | TGTGCCAGCATCAGACAGGGGATACGACAGCCCCAGCATTTT | CASIRQGIRQPQHF
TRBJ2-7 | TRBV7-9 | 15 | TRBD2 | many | TGTGCCAGCAGCGGCGGGCGGGGGAAGGAGTACGAGCAGTACTTC | CASSGGRGKEYEQYF
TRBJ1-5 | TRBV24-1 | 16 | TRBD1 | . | TGTGCCACCAGTGACCCAACCGGGACAGAAGATCAGCCCCAGCATTTT | CATSDPTGTEDQPQHF
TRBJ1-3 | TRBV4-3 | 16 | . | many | TGCGCCAGCAGCCAAGATCCAGGGAACTCTGGAAACACCATATATTTT | CASSQDPGNSGNTIYF
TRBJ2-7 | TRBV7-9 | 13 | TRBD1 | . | TGTGCCAGCAGCGGGACAGTGGCCTACGAGCAGTACTTC | CASSGTVAYEQYF
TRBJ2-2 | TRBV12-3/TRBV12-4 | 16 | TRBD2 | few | TGTGCCAGCAGTAAAAGCGGGGGAGGGAACACCGGGGAGCTGTTTTTT | CASSKSGGGNTGELFF
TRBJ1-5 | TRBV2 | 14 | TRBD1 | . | TGTGCCAGCAGGGACAGGGGGCTATATCAGCCCCAGCATTTT | CASRDRGLYQPQHF
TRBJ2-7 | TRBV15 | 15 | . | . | TGTGCCACCAGCGTAGGCCGCGGGACCTCCTACGAGCAGTACTTC | CATSVGRGTSYEQYF
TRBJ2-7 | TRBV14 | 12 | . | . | TGTGCCAGCAGCCAATTGGGCTACGAGCAGTACTTC | CASSQLGYEQYF
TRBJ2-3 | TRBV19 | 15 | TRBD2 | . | TGTGCCAGTACGGGACTAGCGGATGAGACAGATACGCAGTATTTT | CASTGLADETDTQYF
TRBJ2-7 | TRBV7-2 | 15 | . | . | TGTGCCAGCAGCTTATCATACGGGCAGGGTTACGAGCAGTACTTC | CASSLSYGQGYEQYF
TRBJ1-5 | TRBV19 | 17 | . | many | TGTGCCAGTAGTATAGAAGTGTTGGCAGGGGCCAATCAGCCCCAGCATTTT | CASSIEVLAGANQPQHF
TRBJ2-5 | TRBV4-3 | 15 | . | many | TGCGCCAGCAGCCAAGATCCGCGAGTGGGAGAGACCCAGTACTTC | CASSQDPRVGETQYF
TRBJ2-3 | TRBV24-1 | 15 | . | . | TGTGCCACCAGTGATTCCAAAGCTAGCACAGATACGCAGTATTTT | CATSDSKASTDTQYF
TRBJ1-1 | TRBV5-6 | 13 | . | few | TGTGCCAGCGGCGTGGACGTTAACACTGAAGCTTTCTTT | CASGVDVNTEAFF
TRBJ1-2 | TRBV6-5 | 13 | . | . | TGTGCCAGCAGTTATAGCGCCTCCTATGGCTACACCTTC | CASSYSASYGYTF
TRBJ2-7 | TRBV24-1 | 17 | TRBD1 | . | TGTGCCACCAGTGATCCCTCCAGGACAGGGACCGCCTACAAGCGGTACTTC | CATSDPSRTGTAYKRYF
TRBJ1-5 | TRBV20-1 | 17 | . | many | TGCAGTGCTAGAGACCTCCGGGACGGTAATAGCAATCAGCCCCAGCATTTT | CSARDLRDGNSNQPQHF
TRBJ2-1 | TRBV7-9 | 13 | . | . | TGTGCCAGCAGCTTAGGTTTACAGACTGAGCAGTTCTTC | CASSLGLQTEQFF
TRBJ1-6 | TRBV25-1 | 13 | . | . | TGTGCCAGCAACATAGGGGGTAATTCACCCCTCCACTTT | CASNIGGNSPLHF
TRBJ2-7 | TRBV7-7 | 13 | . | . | TGTGCTAGCAGCTTAGCCTCTAGCGACGAGCAGTACTTC | CASSLASSDEQYF
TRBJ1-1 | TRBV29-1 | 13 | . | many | TGCAGCGTGTGGGGCAGGTGGGACACTGAAGCTTTCTTT | CSVWGRWDTEAFF
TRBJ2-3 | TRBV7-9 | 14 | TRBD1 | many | TGTGCCTCGGACAGGGAGTTGTTGACAGATACGCAGTATTTT | CASDRELLTDTQYF
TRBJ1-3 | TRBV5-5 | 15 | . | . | TGTGCCAGCAGCTTTCAGGGGAGCTCTGGAAACACCATATATTTT | CASSFQGSSGNTIYF